The rows below give T cell receptor beta chains drawn from one sample of a study of cytomegalovirus exposure and HLA in healthy donors. The method was immunoSEQ multiplex PCR; TCRdb's version includes in-frame clones alone and lacks a portion of them. The sample comprises roughly 300,000 clones, approximately 90% of which are singletons, and more than 0.9% rests with the top ten. Sequencing was performed on PBMCs. The receptors were sampled from a woman in her thirties in good health and CMV-seropositive. Each CDR3 is given with its conserved first and last residue. The D gene is left open where the match is weak. Clone size is not always given. Where it is, it says once, few, many or a class for expanded clones.

>-|-|TRBV5-1|TRBJ2-5
TGCGCCAGCAGCTTGATGATGGCGGCCCAAGAGACCCAGTACTTC
CASSLMMAAQETQYF
>-|-|TRBV9|TRBJ2-3
TGTGCCAGCAGCGTTACCCCGGATACGCAGTATTTT
CASSVTPDTQYF
>-|-|TRBV2|TRBJ2-4
TGTGCCAGCAGGGACCTTTGGGGGGTAGCCAAAAACATTCAGTACTTC
CASRDLWGVAKNIQYF
>-|-|TRBV30|TRBJ1-3
TGTGCCTGGAGTAGGCCTGGAAACACCATATATTTT
CAWSRPGNTIYF
>once|-|TRBV6-1|TRBJ1-5
TGTGCCAGCAGTGCCGGGGGGGGGACTCAGCCCCAGCATTTT
CASSAGGGTQPQHF
>-|-|TRBV7-3|TRBJ1-2
TGTGCCAGCAGCTCAAATGGGAAGGATGGCTACACCTTC
CASSSNGKDGYTF
>-|-|TRBV4-3|TRBJ1-2
TGCGCCAGCAGCCAAGATTGGGCAGGGGCCGGCTACACCTTC
CASSQDWAGAGYTF
>-|-|TRBV28|TRBJ1-4
TGTGCCAGCAGTGCCGATCTCCAGGGTGTTAATGAAAAACTGTTTTTT
CASSADLQGVNEKLFF
>-|TRBD1|TRBV7-8|TRBJ1-4
TGTGCCAGCAGCTTAGGTACAGGGGGCGGACGTGAAAAACTGTTTTTT
CASSLGTGGGREKLFF
>-|-|TRBV6-5|TRBJ1-1
TGTGCCAGCAGTTACCGACCAACCGCGAACACTGAAGCTTTCTTT
CASSYRPTANTEAFF
>-|TRBD2|TRBV30|TRBJ2-1
TGTGCCTGGATCCGGACTAGCGGGAGCCATAGCTCCTACAATGAGCAGTTCTTC
CAWIRTSGSHSSYNEQFF
>-|TRBD1|TRBV28|TRBJ1-1
TGTGCCAGCAGTCGGGACAGAAACACTGAAGCTTTCTTT
CASSRDRNTEAFF
>-|TRBD1|TRBV9|TRBJ2-4
TGTGCCAGCAGCATCCGACAGGGAGAAAACATTCAGTACTTC
CASSIRQGENIQYF